A single sample gave rise to the 28 T cell receptor beta chains below, sequenced in a study of circulating CD8 cells and anti-PD-1 response in melanoma (dated by TCRdb to about 2020). TCRdb names NextSeq 500 as the instrument used. Starting from 15 ng of total RNA, TCR libraries were made with the QIAseq Immune Repertoire RNA Library Kit, Human TCR Panel. TCRdb reanalyzed the raw reads on its own, using fastp at Q25 for trimming and MiXCR for clone calling, and kept in-frame beta chains. Rows matching on CDR3 protein sequence are summarized as one entry with the most common DNA and genes. In all, the sample holds 400 or so distinct CDR3 sequences, and about 15% of those were seen once. Of the sample, less than 65% falls within the top ten clones. A BD FACSAria II cell sorter was used to sort four subsets, defined by PD-1 and/or TIGIT, from live CD3+CD8+TCRalphabeta+ cells. The material sequenced was CD8+ T cells from PBMCs, taken at baseline or after one month of anti-PD-1 therapy (not recorded which). The receptors derive from a human donor with melanoma.

This clonotype is labeled as hyperexpanded. This rearrangement joins TRBV27 to TRBJ2-5; 13 positions match TRBD2. The J segment lost 3 bases and the V segment lost 5 bases, leaving 6 bases of the junction unmatched. There are 16 residues in the CDR3. The germline gives CDR1 MNHEY, CDR2 SMNVEV (reference sequence). CDR3 nucleotides: TGTGCCAGCAGTCAGGGACTAGCGGGACTTGAAGAGACCCAGTACTTC. Translating it yields CASSQGLAGLEETQYF.

The J gene is TRBJ2-7, the V gene TRBV12-3 or TRBV12-4; the D call may be TRBD1 or TRBD2 (5 bases each). Between the trimmed V and J ends, which lost 5 bases and 7 bases, there was a span of 15 bases. The CDR3 has 13 residues. CDR3 sequence reads: CASSPEGRQEQYF. The CDR3 coding sequence is TGTGCCAGCAGTCCCGAGGGGAGACAGGAGCAGTACTTC.

This clonotype counts as medium-sized. The J gene is TRBJ1-2, the V gene TRBV28; weak D call: TRBD1 (5 bases). The length of the CDR3 is 14 residues. The V and J ends lost 3 bases and 4 bases respectively, with 12 bases between them. The germline V gene has CDR1 MDHEN and CDR2 SYDVKM. The CDR3 protein is CASSFPDSFYGYTF. The DNA of the CDR3 is TGTGCCAGCAGTTTCCCCGACAGCTTCTATGGCTACACCTTC.

A word on this clonotype: A far larger clone is off by one base, so a read error is likely. CDR3 sequence: CSVTGVVNEQYF. The CDR3 nucleotides are TGCAGCGTTACAGGGGTTGTGAATGAGCAGTACTTC. J is TRBJ2-7 and V is TRBV29-1; 7 nucleotides agree with TRBD1. The V gene's germline CDR1 is SQVTM and CDR2 ANQGSEA. Trimming took 5 bases from V and 7 from J; bases not matched to a gene: 8. The CDR3 length is 12 residues.

This clonotype is medium-sized (0.01 to 0.1%) in the sample. The gene calls are TRBV20-1 and TRBJ2-2, with D possibly matching TRBD1 (5 bases). Per germline, CDR1 DFQATT and CDR2 SNEGSKA (reference sequence). V shed 3 bases and J shed 8 bases, with 16 bases lying between them. This CDR3 contains 14 residues. CDR3 DNA sequence: TGCAGTGCTAGGGGGCACACCCTAGGAGGGGAGCTGTTTTTT. Protein product: CSARGHTLGGELFF.

Within the sample, this clonotype is large. The chain recombines TRBV11-2 with TRBJ2-7; 7 bases agree with TRBD1. J was trimmed by 3 bases and V by 7 bases; bases with no gene match: 9. CDR1 is SGHAT and CDR2 is FQNNGV in the germline V gene. This CDR3 is built from 14 residues. The CDR3 sequence: CASNPGTVDYEQYF. In DNA, the CDR3 is TGTGCCAGCAACCCCGGGACAGTAGACTACGAGCAGTACTTC.

This clonotype is labeled as large. The rearrangement links TRBV27 to TRBJ1-2; D not certain. CDR1 and CDR2 (germline): MNHEY, SMNVEV (reference sequence). V gave up 3 bases and J gave up 5 bases, with 13 bases separating them. CDR3 length: 14 residues. The CDR3 protein is CASSFTSIGYGYTF. CDR3 sequence (DNA): TGTGCCAGCAGTTTTACTTCAATCGGGTATGGCTACACCTTC.

By share of the sample, this clonotype is medium-sized (0.01 to 0.1%). The junction and the germline gene differ at one end; a read error may be behind it. This rearrangement joins TRBV2 to TRBJ2-7, with 8 nucleotides matching TRBD2. CDR1 is SNHLY and CDR2 is FYNNEI in the germline V gene. The CDR3 contains 13 residues. CDR3 bases: TGTGCCCGCAAGCGGGGGAGCTCCTATGAGCAGTACTTC. This sequence encodes CARKRGSSYEQYF.

CDR3 sequence: CASSERGRGYEQYF. The CDR3 DNA reads TGTGCCAGCAGTGAGAGGGGCAGGGGGTACGAGCAGTACTTC. V usage is TRBV25-1 and J usage is TRBJ2-7; 7 positions match TRBD1. Losses at the gene ends were 3 bases for V and 4 bases for J; bases not matched to a gene: 6. CDR1 MGHDK and CDR2 SYGVNS come from the germline V gene. The CDR3 has 14 amino acids.

By share, this clonotype counts as large (0.1 to 1%). The gene calls are TRBV27 and TRBJ2-2; D remains unclear. CDR1 and CDR2 (germline): MNHEY, SMNVEV (reference sequence). The CDR3 totals 13 residues. V was trimmed by 3 bases and J by 6 bases, leaving 8 bases between them. DNA for the CDR3: TGTGCCAGCAGTTTCACGACCGCCGGGGAGCTGTTTTTT. Its translation is CASSFTTAGELFF.

This clonotype is classed as large (0.1 to 1%). The chain couples TRBV27 to TRBJ2-7, with a weak D call TRBD2 (6 bases). CDR3 size: 13 residues. CDR1 is MNHEY and CDR2 is SMNVEV in the germline V gene (reference sequence). V was clipped by 7 bases and J by 6 bases, with 16 bases between them. CDR3 sequence (DNA): TGTGCCAGCACCTTGAGTGGGGGGAGCGAGCAGTACTTC. Its protein is CASTLSGGSEQYF.

About this clonotype itself: This sequence is one base from a far larger clone and is likely a read error. The rearrangement uses TRBV7-8 and TRBJ2-3, with 8 bases that match TRBD2. CDR1 and CDR2 from the germline V gene are SGHVS and FQNEAQ. This CDR3 region has 15 residues. The V gene end was trimmed by 5 bases and the J gene end by 8 bases; junction bases not matched to a gene: 12. CDR3 nucleotides: TGTGCCAGCAGCCGACTAGCGCTTTCAGCAGGTACGCAGTATTTT. This sequence encodes CASSRLALSAGTQYF. Using reference TRBV7-8 and TRBJ2-3 for the parts outside the CDR3, the full variable domain is GAGVSQSPRYKVAKRGQDVALRCDPISGHVSLFWYQQALGQGPEFLTYFQNEAQLDKSGLPSDRFFAERPEGSVSTLKIQRTQQEDSAVYLCASSRLALSAGTQYFGPGTRLTVL.

This clonotype has just a few counts. The chain links TRBV4-1 to TRBJ2-7; 7 bases map to TRBD2. J was trimmed by 5 bases and V by 0 bases; bases with no gene match: 7. Germline assignment: CDR1 MGHRA and CDR2 YSYEKL. CDR3 length: 15 amino acids. CDR3 sequence: CASSQEGGSTDEQYF. The CDR3, as DNA: TGCGCCAGCAGCCAAGAGGGCGGGAGTACGGACGAGCAGTACTTC.

In its sample, this clonotype ranks as medium-sized (0.01 to 0.1%). J is TRBJ2-1 and V is TRBV27, with 14 bases lining up with TRBD2. The CDR3 has 17 residues. V was pared by 4 bases and J by 7 bases, with 9 bases of the junction left unmatched. Germline lookup yields CDR1 MNHEY and CDR2 SMNVEV (reference sequence). CDR3 sequence reads: CASSSRGTSGSPNEQFF. CDR3 nucleotide sequence: TGTGCCAGCAGTTCAAGAGGGACTAGCGGGAGTCCTAATGAGCAGTTCTTC.

To note about this clonotype: A much larger clone lies one base from this, so it may be a read error. The conserved closing phenylalanine or tryptophan is absent in this CDR3, likely reflecting a read error. This sequence joins TRBV2 and TRBJ2-6; D not certain. The CDR3 sequence is 17 residues long. V was cut by 2 bases and J by 0 bases, with 11 bases left in between. Germline values: CDR1 SNHLY, CDR2 FYNNEI. CDR3 DNA: TGTGCCAGCAGTGAACCGGGTCTTTCCTCTGGGGCCAACGTCCTGACTTAC. Translation: CASSEPGLSSGANVLTY.

This clonotype is termed medium-sized. This chain uses TRBV28 with TRBJ2-7; a weak D match, TRBD1 (6 bases). Trimming removed 4 bases at V and 5 bases at J, with 9 bases between. Germline CDR1 and CDR2: MDHEN and SYDVKM. The CDR3 has 12 amino acids. The CDR3 here is CASSWGLDEQYF. The CDR3 DNA reads TGTGCCAGCAGTTGGGGGCTTGACGAGCAGTACTTC. Together with reference TRBV28 and TRBJ2-7, the CDR3 gives the full variable domain: DVKVTQSSRYLVKRTGEKVFLECVQDMDHENMFWYRQDPGLGLRLIYFSYDVKMKEKGDIPEGYSVSREKKERFSLILESASTNQTSMYLCASSWGLDEQYFGPGTRLTVT.

This clonotype is deemed medium-sized. The chain recombines TRBV12-3 or TRBV12-4 with TRBJ2-4, with D maybe TRBD2 (5 bases). V gave up 3 bases and J gave up 0 bases, with 6 bases separating them. The CDR3 has 14 amino acids. This CDR3 reads CASSFEGAKNIQYF. The CDR3 DNA follows: TGTGCCAGCAGTTTCGAGGGAGCCAAAAACATTCAGTACTTC.

The chain uses TRBV7-2 and TRBJ2-1, with 13 bases identical to TRBD2. After removal of 5 bases from V and 7 bases from J, the junction contained 5 bases not matched to a gene. The CDR3 totals 15 residues. CDR1 and CDR2 from the germline V gene are SGHTA and FQGNSA. CDR3: CASSILAGGRNEQFF. DNA for the CDR3: TGTGCCAGCAGCATACTAGCGGGAGGGCGGAATGAGCAGTTCTTC.

This clonotype is labeled as large. V gene TRBV28 combines with J gene TRBJ2-1, with D perhaps matching TRBD2 (6 bases). The CDR3 runs to 14 residues. Germline V gene lookup returns CDR1 MDHEN and CDR2 SYDVKM. V was shortened by 11 bases and J by 5 bases, with 19 bases between the two germline ends. CDR3: CAASGVEGDNEQFF. The CDR3 DNA follows: TGTGCCGCTTCGGGGGTAGAAGGGGACAATGAGCAGTTCTTC. Full variable domain (outside the CDR3, taken from reference TRBV28 and TRBJ2-1): DVKVTQSSRYLVKRTGEKVFLECVQDMDHENMFWYRQDPGLGLRLIYFSYDVKMKEKGDIPEGYSVSREKKERFSLILESASTNQTSMYLCAASGVEGDNEQFFGPGTRLTVL.

This clonotype is classed as medium-sized. This chain connects TRBV18 to TRBJ2-7; tentative D call: TRBD2 (6 bases). The CDR3 runs to 12 residues. Germline CDR1 KGHSH, CDR2 LQKENI. Trimming stripped 2 bases from V and 7 bases from J, with 9 bases between. The CDR3 loop reads CASSPVAGEQYF. The CDR3, as DNA: TGTGCCAGCTCACCAGTGGCGGGAGAGCAGTACTTC. Looking up the rest from reference TRBV18 and TRBJ2-7 gives the full variable domain: NAGVMQNPRHLVRRRGQEARLRCSPMKGHSHVYWYRQLPEEGLKFMVYLQKENIIDESGMPKERFSAEFPKEGPSILRIQQVVRGDSAAYFCASSPVAGEQYFGPGTRLTVT.

By sample share, this clonotype is large (0.1 to 1%). The CDR3 reads CASSFTTAGEQYF. Here the CDR3 DNA reads TGTGCCAGCAGTTTTACAACTGCGGGCGAGCAGTACTTC. The chain uses TRBV27 and TRBJ2-7; TRBD2 might be the D (5 bases). The germline V gene has CDR1 MNHEY and CDR2 SMNVEV (reference sequence). The CDR3 extends over 13 amino acids. V shed 3 bases and J shed 6 bases, with 12 bases lying between them.

This clonotype is medium-sized. V gene TRBV7-6 combines with J gene TRBJ2-7; 10 bases are shared with TRBD1. V lost 5 bases, J lost 3 bases, and 7 bases stayed unmatched. The CDR3 loop spans 15 amino acids. Germline lookup yields CDR1 SGHVS and CDR2 FNYEAQ. The CDR3 DNA reads TGTGCCAGCAGCGCGGGGGGACAGGGGATCTACGAGCAGTACTTC. Translating gives CASSAGGQGIYEQYF.

By frequency in the sample, this clonotype is medium-sized. V usage is TRBV4-2 and J usage is TRBJ2-7; the D gene could be TRBD1 or TRBD2 (5 bases each). In germline, CDR1 is LGHNA, CDR2 YNFKEQ. The CDR3 is made up of 15 amino acids. The germline V and J ends were trimmed by 0 bases and 0 bases, with 9 bases remaining between them. The CDR3 protein is CASSQERGSSYEQYF. In nucleotides, the CDR3 is TGTGCCAGCAGCCAAGAGAGGGGATCCTCCTACGAGCAGTACTTC.

In the case of this clonotype: This could be a read error, since a much larger clone is one nucleotide away. The CDR3 is CSARDEGQGTYSEQFF. The CDR3 nucleotides read TGCAGTGCTAGGGACGAGGGACAGGGGACCTACAGTGAGCAGTTCTTC. The chain joins TRBV20-1 to TRBJ2-1; TRBD1 agrees at 10 bases. There are 16 residues in the CDR3. Germline lookup yields CDR1 DFQATT and CDR2 SNEGSKA (reference sequence).

CDR3 nucleotide sequence: TGTGCCAGCGGGTACGGGGGGCCGACCTACGAGCAGTACTTC. Its protein product is CASGYGGPTYEQYF. The chain recombines TRBV4-2 with TRBJ2-7; possible D gene TRBD2, 7 bases. In germline, CDR1 is LGHNA, CDR2 YNFKEQ. The CDR3 is made up of 14 amino acids. V was cut by 8 bases and J by 2 bases, with 16 bases left in between.

By share of the sample, this clonotype is medium-sized. The gene calls are TRBV28 and TRBJ1-5, with TRBD1 as a possible D gene (5 bases). The V end was cut by 2 bases, the J end by 3 bases, with 11 bases between. Germline CDR1 reads MDHEN; CDR2 reads SYDVKM. This CDR3 region has 15 residues. This chain's CDR3 is CASSLVTATNQPQHF. The CDR3 coding sequence is TGTGCCAGCAGTTTAGTGACAGCGACCAATCAGCCCCAGCATTTT.

By sample share, this clonotype is medium-sized. V and J are TRBV11-3 and TRBJ2-1; 11 bases align to TRBD2. CDR3 length equals 15 residues. Germline loops: CDR1 SGHNT, CDR2 YENEEA. With V trimmed by 4 bases and J by 8 bases, 7 bases remained unmatched. The CDR3 DNA sequence: TGTGCCAGCAGCTCGGGACTAGCGGCTCTGGATGAGCAGTTCTTC. The encoded protein is CASSSGLAALDEQFF.

This clonotype ranks as large. The chain carries TRBV7-3 and TRBJ2-3; TRBD2 aligns across 8 bases. Trimming took 5 bases from V and 0 from J; bases not matched to a gene: 4. The germline V gene has CDR1 SGHTA and CDR2 FQGTGA. The CDR3 is 15 amino acids. The CDR3 sequence: CASSRLALSTDTQYF. The CDR3 DNA sequence: TGTGCCAGCAGCCGACTAGCGTTGAGCACAGATACGCAGTATTTT.